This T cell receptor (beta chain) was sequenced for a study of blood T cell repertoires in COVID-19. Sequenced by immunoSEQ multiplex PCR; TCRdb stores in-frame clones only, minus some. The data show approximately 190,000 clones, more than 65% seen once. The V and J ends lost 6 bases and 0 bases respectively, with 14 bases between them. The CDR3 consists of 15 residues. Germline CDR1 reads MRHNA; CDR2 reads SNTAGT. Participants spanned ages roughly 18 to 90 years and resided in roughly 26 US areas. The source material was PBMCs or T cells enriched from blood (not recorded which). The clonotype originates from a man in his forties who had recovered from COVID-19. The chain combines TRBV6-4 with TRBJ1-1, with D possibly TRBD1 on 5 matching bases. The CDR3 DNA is TGTGCCAGCAGGGAACGGGCAGGGTTGAACACTGAAGCTTTCTTT. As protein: CASRERAGLNTEAFF.